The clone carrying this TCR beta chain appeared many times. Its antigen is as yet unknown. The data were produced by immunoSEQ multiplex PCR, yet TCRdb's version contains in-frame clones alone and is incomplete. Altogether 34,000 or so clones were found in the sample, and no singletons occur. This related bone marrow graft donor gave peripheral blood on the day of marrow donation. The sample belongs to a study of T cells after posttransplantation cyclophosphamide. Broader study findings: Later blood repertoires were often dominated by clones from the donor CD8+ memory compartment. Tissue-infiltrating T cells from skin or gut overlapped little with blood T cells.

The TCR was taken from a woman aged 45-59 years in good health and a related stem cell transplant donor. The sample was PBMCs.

CDR3 nucleotides: TGTGCCACCAGTGATCGCGGGACATCACGAAGGGTAGCTGAGCAGTTCTTC. It yields the protein CATSDRGTSRRVAEQFF. This chain joins TRBV24-1 and TRBJ2-1; either TRBD1 or TRBD2 may supply D (6 bases each). This CDR3 has 17 residues. CDR1 and CDR2 from the germline V gene are KGHDR and SFDVKD. The V end was cut by 3 bases, the J end by 9 bases, with 23 bases between.